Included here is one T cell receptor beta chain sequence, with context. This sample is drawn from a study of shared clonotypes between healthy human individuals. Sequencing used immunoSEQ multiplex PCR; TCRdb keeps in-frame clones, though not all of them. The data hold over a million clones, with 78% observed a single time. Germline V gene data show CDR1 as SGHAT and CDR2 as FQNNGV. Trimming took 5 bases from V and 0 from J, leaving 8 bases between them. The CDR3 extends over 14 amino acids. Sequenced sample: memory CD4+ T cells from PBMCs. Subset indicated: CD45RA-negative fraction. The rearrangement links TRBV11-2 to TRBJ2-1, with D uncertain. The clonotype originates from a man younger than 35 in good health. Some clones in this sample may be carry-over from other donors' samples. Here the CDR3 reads CASSPSSSYNEQFF. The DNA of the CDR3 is TGTGCCAGCAGCCCTAGTAGCTCCTACAATGAGCAGTTCTTC.